The T cell receptor beta chain under discussion was sequenced for a study of CD8+ T cells in alopecia areata. On the study more broadly: Patients in the study were on tofacitinib for 6 to 18 months, then off it for 6 months.

Treatment of the sample: oral pan-JAK inhibitor, 5-10 mg twice daily. Individuals with alopecia areata gave both lesional scalp punch biopsies and peripheral blood for collection. A word on this clone: What it recognizes is unknown.

V lost 3 bases and J lost 4, with 24 bases in between. The CDR3 sequence is 17 residues long. Germline assignment: CDR1 SQVTM and CDR2 ANQGSEA. General observations from the study: Scalp clonality and expanded CD8+ clones among the top 100 were significantly decreased by tofacitinib.

Investigators isolated RNA and reverse transcribed it into cDNA to act as the sequencing template. The protocol was immunoSEQ multiplex PCR, while the TCRdb copy is restricted to in-frame clones and leaves out a portion. Of 60,000 to 85,000 clones listed, 29% are singletons. This receptor was obtained from a human donor with alopecia areata. Specimen: CD8+ T cells sorted from blood, collected at week 4, from a patient treated with tofacitinib. The gene calls are TRBV29-1 and TRBJ1-2, with D possibly being TRBD1 (6 bases). The CDR3: CSVEMGGQRGAGYGYTF. The CDR3 DNA follows: TGCAGCGTTGAGATGGGGGGCCAACGGGGGGCAGGCTATGGCTACACCTTC.